One sample yielded the 3 T cell receptor beta chains listed below, sequenced in a study of early T cells in non-severe SARS-CoV-2 infection. TCRdb ran MiXCR on the 5' RACE reads and lists one entry per CDR3 protein. The repertoire holds around 30,000 distinct CDR3 sequences, less than 10% seen once, with roughly an eighth in the top ten. The specimen sequenced was whole blood. Source of these receptors: an adult who was a healthcare worker with PCR-confirmed SARS-CoV-2 infection or an uninfected control (not recorded which).

This clonotype was detected ten times or more. This sequence joins TRBV27 and TRBJ2-1, with D hard to call. CDR1 MNHEY and CDR2 SMNVEV come from the germline V gene (reference sequence). The CDR3 totals 15 residues. Trimming left V 6 bases short and J 0 bases short, with 12 bases between. The CDR3 spells CASRFGGSSYNEQFF. Here the CDR3 DNA reads TGTGCCAGCAGATTCGGCGGCAGCTCCTACAATGAGCAGTTCTTC.

This clonotype appeared once. It may be a read error: a sequence one base away is much more abundant. This sequence joins TRBV6-5 and TRBJ2-2; 7 nucleotides agree with TRBD1. The germline gives CDR1 MNHEY, CDR2 SVGAGI. The CDR3 consists of 15 residues. After removal of 2 bases from V and 9 bases from J, the junction contained 9 bases not matched to a gene. CDR3 in DNA: TGTGCCAGCAGTTACGAGGACAGGTGGGACCGGGAGCTGTTTTTT. Its protein product is CASSYEDRWDRELFF.

This chain links TRBV6-2 or TRBV6-3 with TRBJ2-7; D is perhaps TRBD1 (5 bases). V was clipped by 6 bases and J by 3 bases, with 15 bases between them. This CDR3 region has 14 residues. Looked up from germline, CDR1 is MNHEY and CDR2 is SVGEGT. CDR3 DNA sequence: TGTGCCAGCAGCCCCCACCAGGGCAACTACGAGCAGTACTTC. Translation: CASSPHQGNYEQYF.